This T cell receptor (beta chain) was recorded in a study of PD-1 blockade in classical Hodgkin lymphoma. TCRdb's table, derived via immunoSEQ multiplex PCR, lists solely in-frame clones and lacks some. The sample has 45,000 or so clones; 88% are singletons. A remark on this clone: The antigen is undetermined.

All patients relapsed after autologous stem cell transplantation, and brentuximab vedotin exposure varied. Study-wide findings and caveats: Nivolumab initiated under 1 year post-ASCT led to patient exclusion. Complete responders matched newly diagnosed patients in baseline diversity.

The sequencing here drew on peripheral blood mononuclear cells (PBMCs), taken at baseline. The origin of this receptor is a human donor with classical Hodgkin lymphoma.

The CDR3 loop is CASSYSSGPGEKLFF. The CDR3 DNA sequence: TGTGCCAGCAGTTATTCGAGCGGGCCTGGGGAAAAACTGTTTTTT. The chain is built from TRBV6-6 and TRBJ1-4, with unresolved D. V dropped 3 bases and J dropped 8 bases, with 16 bases sitting between them. The CDR3 covers 15 residues. Germline-derived CDR1 and CDR2 are MNHNY and SVGAGI (reference sequence).